This entry lists 32 T cell receptor beta chains sequenced from one sample in a study of a mutant IDH1 vaccine in newly diagnosed glioma. Clones were sequenced by immunoSEQ multiplex PCR, and TCRdb holds only the in-frame ones, with some missing. In the table there are roughly 120,000 clones, around 90% of which are singletons. Their antigen targets remain unknown. As for time point: week 11, during vaccination. The content of each vaccine dose was 300 ug of mutant IDH1 20-mer peptide, and topical imiquimod accompanied it. Material: PBMCs, obtained from a glioma patient whose treatment included an IDH1 peptide vaccine. These receptors came from a woman aged 45-59 years with glioma.

In the case of this clone: A junction end diverges from the germline sequence, so it may reflect a read error. V gene TRBV28 combines with J gene TRBJ2-7; D is perhaps TRBD1 (6 bases). There are 15 residues in the CDR3. Germline values: CDR1 MDHEN, CDR2 SYDVKM. CDR3 bases: TGTGCCGGCAGTTCCCTCGGGACATCAGCCTACGAGCAGTACTTC. Translated: CAGSSLGTSAYEQYF.

J is TRBJ2-6 and V is TRBV4-1, with D possibly being TRBD2 (6 bases). Germline assignment: CDR1 MGHRA and CDR2 YSYEKL. V was trimmed by 0 bases and J by 0 bases, leaving 12 bases between them. CDR3 size: 18 residues. The CDR3 loop reads CASSQEGGLVSGANVLTF. The CDR3 DNA follows: TGCGCCAGCAGCCAAGAGGGGGGTCTAGTCTCTGGGGCCAACGTCCTGACTTTC.

The chain joins TRBV5-1 to TRBJ2-1; possible D gene TRBD2, 5 bases. Germline CDR1 reads SGHRS; CDR2 reads YFSETQ. There are 16 residues in the CDR3. V dropped 3 bases and J dropped 7 bases, with 20 bases sitting between them. The CDR3 DNA sequence: TGCGCCAGCAGCTCTAGGCCCGGACTCGGGGAAAATGAGCAGTTCTTC. This encodes CASSSRPGLGENEQFF.

V and J are TRBV5-1 and TRBJ2-1; D uncertain. V dropped 6 bases and J dropped 2 bases, with 12 bases sitting between them. This CDR3 contains 14 residues. Germline lookup yields CDR1 SGHRS and CDR2 YFSETQ. The CDR3: CASNRQHAYNEQFF. The CDR3 region has the DNA TGCGCCAGCAATCGCCAGCACGCCTACAATGAGCAGTTCTTC.

The V gene is TRBV5-6, the J gene TRBJ2-2; D is possibly TRBD2 (6 bases). Trimming took 2 bases from V and 2 from J, leaving 7 bases between them. This CDR3 region has 14 residues. CDR1 and CDR2 (germline): SGHDT, YYEEEE. As DNA, the CDR3 is TGTGCCAGCAGCTTTAGCGGAAACACCGGGGAGCTGTTTTTT. The encoded protein is CASSFSGNTGELFF.

This rearrangement joins TRBV19 to TRBJ2-1; D is unclear. The V end lost 1 base, the J end lost 7 bases, and 11 bases lay between the germline ends. This CDR3 is 14 amino acids long. Germline V gives CDR1 LNHDA, CDR2 SQIVND (reference sequence). The CDR3 here is CASSIGYLVNEQFF. The CDR3 DNA reads as TGTGCCAGTAGTATAGGGTATCTGGTGAATGAGCAGTTCTTC.

This chain uses TRBV28 with TRBJ2-7, with D possibly matching TRBD1 (6 bases). The CDR3 extends over 14 amino acids. V shed 5 bases and J shed 0 bases, with 11 bases lying between them. CDR1 and CDR2 from the germline V gene are MDHEN and SYDVKM. The CDR3 bases are TGTGCCAGCAGTCGACAGGATAGCTCCTACGAGCAGTACTTC. Translated, it gives CASSRQDSSYEQYF.

The rearrangement links TRBV4-1 to TRBJ2-5; maybe TRBD1 (5 bases). Trimming shortened V by 3 bases and J by 5 bases, and 7 bases separated the two germline ends. The CDR3 loop spans 12 amino acids. Germline loops: CDR1 MGHRA, CDR2 YSYEKL. The DNA of the CDR3 is TGCGCCAGCAGCCATGGGGCGGAGACCCAGTACTTC. It codes for CASSHGAETQYF.

The chain uses TRBV11-3 and TRBJ1-1; D remains unclear. Looked up from germline, CDR1 is SGHNT and CDR2 is YENEEA. V dropped 2 bases and J dropped 1 base, with 8 bases sitting between them. CDR3 length: 14 residues. The CDR3 here is CASSLHGPNTEAFF. The CDR3 nucleotides are TGTGCCAGCAGCTTACACGGGCCGAACACTGAAGCTTTCTTT.

The V call is TRBV11-2, the J call TRBJ2-7; TRBD2 matches 7 bases. CDR1 and CDR2 from the germline V gene are SGHAT and FQNNGV. Trimming took 1 base from V and 0 from J; bases not matched to a gene: 0. This CDR3 spans 14 amino acids. The CDR3 here is CASSLAGGSYEQYF. CDR3 nucleotide sequence: TGTGCCAGCAGCTTAGCGGGAGGCTCCTACGAGCAGTACTTC. The full variable domain, completed using reference TRBV11-2 and TRBJ2-7, is EAGVAQSPRYKIIEKRQSVAFWCNPISGHATLYWYQQILGQGPKLLIQFQNNGVVDDSQLPKDRFSAERLKGVDSTLKIQPAKLEDSAVYLCASSLAGGSYEQYFGPGTRLTVT.

V and J are TRBV6-6 and TRBJ2-7; no clear D gene. This CDR3 is built from 13 residues. From germline, CDR1 is MNHNY and CDR2 SVGAGI (reference sequence). The ends were cut back, 0 bases at V and 7 bases at J, with 10 bases in the middle. Here the CDR3 DNA reads TGTGCCAGCAGTTACTCTTCGAGCGAGGAGCAGTACTTC. Its translation is CASSYSSSEEQYF.

The chain uses TRBV2 and TRBJ2-1; D may be TRBD2 (5 bases). CDR3 length equals 13 residues. Trimming stripped 7 bases from V and 7 bases from J, with 14 bases between. Per the germline V gene, CDR1 is SNHLY and CDR2 is FYNNEI. The CDR3 loop is CASNSGIGNEQFF. The DNA for the CDR3 is TGTGCCAGCAACTCGGGAATTGGAAATGAGCAGTTCTTC.

This clone occurred a few times. The V call is TRBV18, the J call TRBJ2-7; TRBD2 matches 8 bases. This CDR3 has 16 residues. Per germline, CDR1 KGHSH and CDR2 LQKENI. The V and J ends lost 9 bases and 4 bases, in that order; junction bases with no gene match: 17. CDR3 sequence reads: CASPTPGREVKYEQYF. The CDR3 DNA is TGTGCCAGTCCTACACCAGGGCGGGAGGTCAAATACGAGCAGTACTTC.

The chain recombines TRBV27 with TRBJ1-5, with TRBD1 identical over 8 bases. CDR1 and CDR2 (germline): MNHEY, SMNVEV (reference sequence). The CDR3 is made up of 15 amino acids. J was trimmed by 3 bases and V by 6 bases; bases with no gene match: 7. CDR3 region: CASSMTGAPNQPQHF. CDR3 DNA sequence: TGTGCCAGCAGCATGACAGGGGCACCCAATCAGCCCCAGCATTTT.

Regarding this clone: Other DNA sequences in this sample translate to the same CDR3. The chain uses TRBV18 and TRBJ2-5; D unclear. Germline V gene data show CDR1 as KGHSH and CDR2 as LQKENI. Trimming cost V 3 bases and J 5 bases, with 7 bases left between them. The CDR3 is 12 amino acids. This CDR3 is CASSPSGETQYF. The CDR3 DNA sequence: TGTGCCAGCTCACCGAGTGGGGAGACCCAGTACTTC. Complete variable domain (other parts from reference TRBV18 and TRBJ2-5): NAGVMQNPRHLVRRRGQEARLRCSPMKGHSHVYWYRQLPEEGLKFMVYLQKENIIDESGMPKERFSAEFPKEGPSILRIQQVVRGDSAAYFCASSPSGETQYFGPGTRLLVL.

Remarks on this clone: Other DNA variants within this sample encode the same CDR3. The chain combines TRBV10-3 with TRBJ2-7, with 8 bases matching TRBD1. Germline assignment: CDR1 ENHRY and CDR2 SYGVKD. This CDR3 contains 14 residues. Germline trimming cut 10 bases from V and 3 bases from J; bases unmatched to any gene: 11. The CDR3 DNA follows: TGTGCCACCTACTCTGGGACAGGAGGCTACGAGCAGTACTTC. Translation gives CATYSGTGGYEQYF.

The DNA of the CDR3 is TGTGCCAGCAGTTTCCGAGGATGGAGCACTGAAGCTTTCTTT. Translated, it gives CASSFRGWSTEAFF. The chain joins TRBV28 to TRBJ1-1; D unresolved. CDR3 size: 14 residues. From germline, CDR1 is MDHEN and CDR2 SYDVKM. V lost 3 bases and J 4 bases, leaving 12 bases between the germline ends.

This sequence joins TRBV7-6 and TRBJ2-2; D is possibly TRBD1 (6 bases). This CDR3 has 15 residues. CDR1 is SGHVS and CDR2 is FNYEAQ in the germline V gene. The V gene lost 5 bases and the J gene lost 4 bases, with 14 bases spanning the gap. The CDR3 DNA is TGTGCCAGCAGCCTCAGGGGTCGTGGCACCGGGGAGCTGTTTTTT. Translating it yields CASSLRGRGTGELFF.

The V call is TRBV28, the J call TRBJ1-2, with 9 positions matching TRBD1. The germline CDR1 and CDR2 sequences are MDHEN and SYDVKM. This CDR3 region has 15 residues. J gave up 7 bases and V 5 bases, and 11 bases lay outside the gene matches. The DNA of the CDR3 is TGTGCCAGCAGTCCGCGGGACAGGGTATTCTCTGGCTACACCTTC. Translated, it gives CASSPRDRVFSGYTF.

The V and J genes are TRBV27 and TRBJ1-3; no clear D gene. The CDR3 is 13 residues long. Germline V CDR1 and CDR2: MNHEY, SMNVEV (reference sequence). The V gene lost 8 bases and the J gene lost 4 bases, with 12 bases spanning the gap. The CDR3 DNA sequence: TGTGCCAGCTGGGCCTTGGGGGGAAACACCATATATTTT. Protein sequence: CASWALGGNTIYF.

The chain is built from TRBV5-8 and TRBJ2-3; D might be TRBD1 (6 bases). Germline V gene data show CDR1 as SGHTS and CDR2 as YDEGEE. Trimming took 3 bases from V and 2 from J, leaving 13 bases between them. The CDR3 has 15 amino acids. This CDR3 reads CASSSSGHYTDTQYF. The DNA for the CDR3 is TGTGCCAGCAGCTCGTCGGGACACTACACAGATACGCAGTATTTT.

Here the CDR3 reads CAISESVDQPQHF. In DNA, the CDR3 is TGTGCCATCAGTGAGTCGGTAGATCAGCCCCAGCATTTT. The chain joins TRBV10-3 to TRBJ1-5; D is unclear. V was shortened by 0 bases and J by 5 bases, with 5 bases between the two germline ends. The germline gives CDR1 ENHRY, CDR2 SYGVKD. The CDR3 length is 13 residues.

The chain links TRBV28 to TRBJ1-2; TRBD1 aligns across 7 bases. The V segment lost 3 bases and the J segment 8 bases; nucleotides outside the gene matches: 6. Per the germline V gene, CDR1 is MDHEN and CDR2 is SYDVKM. The CDR3 totals 13 residues. This CDR3 is CASSFNRGGGYTF. CDR3 in DNA: TGTGCCAGCAGTTTTAACAGGGGTGGGGGCTACACCTTC.

The chain combines TRBV28 with TRBJ1-6, with 10 bases lining up with TRBD1. V lost 5 bases and J lost 9; bases outside the gene matches: 4. From germline, CDR1 is MDHEN and CDR2 SYDVKM. The CDR3 spans 14 residues. The CDR3 loop reads CASSPGQGRSPLHF. The CDR3 bases are TGTGCCAGCAGTCCGGGACAGGGGCGTTCACCCCTCCACTTT.

V gene TRBV5-1 combines with J gene TRBJ2-5; TRBD1 matches 8 bases. The CDR3 runs 13 residues. Unmatched junction bases numbered 5, after V lost 8 bases and J lost 2 bases. Germline V gene lookup returns CDR1 SGHRS and CDR2 YFSETQ. This chain's CDR3 is CASTRQGQETQYF. The CDR3 DNA follows: TGCGCCAGTACTAGACAGGGGCAAGAGACCCAGTACTTC.

Written as DNA, the CDR3 is TGCGCCAGCAGCTTGGGGGACAGTTTTAACACCGGGGAGCTGTTTTTT. Protein: CASSLGDSFNTGELFF. V gene TRBV5-1 combines with J gene TRBJ2-2, with 7 bases matching TRBD1. Germline V lookup: CDR1 SGHRS, CDR2 YFSETQ. V was clipped by 0 bases and J by 2 bases; unmatched bases: 4. The CDR3 has 16 amino acids.

This chain links TRBV27 with TRBJ2-1, with 11 positions matching TRBD2. V lost 5 bases and J lost 9; bases outside the gene matches: 15. From germline, CDR1 is MNHEY and CDR2 SMNVEV (reference sequence). The CDR3 has 17 amino acids. Here the CDR3 reads CASSPAGTSGSMAEQFF. The CDR3 nucleotides read TGTGCCAGCAGTCCCGCCGGGACTAGCGGTTCCATGGCTGAGCAGTTCTTC.

The V gene is TRBV7-9, the J gene TRBJ2-5, with 9 bases fitting TRBD2. The V gene end was trimmed by 2 bases and the J gene end by 3 bases; junction bases not matched to a gene: 4. CDR1 is SEHNR, CDR2 FQNEAQ, per germline (reference sequence). The CDR3 loop spans 15 amino acids. CDR3 amino acids: CASSLYSGGEETQYF. The CDR3 DNA follows: TGTGCCAGCAGCTTATATAGCGGGGGTGAAGAGACCCAGTACTTC.

V usage is TRBV5-5 and J usage is TRBJ1-4; 10 positions match TRBD1. Trimming at V came to 4 bases and at J to 7 bases, leaving 10 bases not matched to a gene. The CDR3 has 16 amino acids. Germline CDR1 reads SGHKS; CDR2 reads YYEKEE (reference sequence). CDR3 bases: TGTGCCAGCAGCCCCTCGGCCGGGACAGGGGTTGAAAAACTGTTTTTT. This gives the protein CASSPSAGTGVEKLFF.

This chain connects TRBV10-3 to TRBJ1-5, with D unclear. V shed 8 bases and J shed 0 bases, with 11 bases lying between them. The germline V gene has CDR1 ENHRY and CDR2 SYGVKD. The CDR3 contains 14 residues. In DNA form, the CDR3 reads TGTGCCATCCGATCCGGGGATAGCAATCAGCCCCAGCATTTT. Encoded protein: CAIRSGDSNQPQHF.

This chain links TRBV28 with TRBJ2-7; D possibly corresponds to TRBD2 (6 bases). The V end lost 3 bases, the J end lost 3 bases, and 12 bases lay between the germline ends. Germline values: CDR1 MDHEN, CDR2 SYDVKM. CDR3 size: 14 residues. The DNA of the CDR3 is TGTGCCAGCAGTTTGCGGGGCAGTATCTACGAGCAGTACTTC. It translates to CASSLRGSIYEQYF.

This CDR3 reads CASSTRGVYYNEQFF. DNA of the CDR3: TGTGCCAGCAGTACCAGGGGGGTCTACTACAATGAGCAGTTCTTC. This sequence joins TRBV27 and TRBJ2-1, with a tentative D call TRBD1 (7 bases). Germline V CDR1 and CDR2: MNHEY, SMNVEV (reference sequence). The length of the CDR3 is 15 residues. V was trimmed by 5 bases and J by 3 bases, leaving 14 bases between them.